Described below is a single T cell receptor beta chain sequence and its context. After removal of 5 bases from V and 7 bases from J, the junction contained 15 bases not matched to a gene. Germline CDR1 MDHEN, CDR2 SYDVKM. The CDR3 totals 17 residues. The data stem from a study of blood T cell repertoires in COVID-19. On the study more broadly: Samples taken during acute and convalescent COVID-19 were collected in the United States, Italy and Spain.

Per the study methods: Amplification with reference gene primers provided the estimates of nucleated cell counts. This table comes from immunoSEQ multiplex PCR, and its TCRdb copy is limited to in-frame clones, with some not included. V, J and clone size were drawn from that table, and D and trimming were deduced from the DNA. Here the sample spans approximately 90,000 clones, approximately 80% being singletons. The clonotype comes from a man aged 65-85 years with acute or convalescent COVID-19. The chain links TRBV28 to TRBJ1-5; 9 bases are a match to TRBD1. The sample consisted of peripheral blood. The CDR3 coding sequence is TGTGCCAGCAGTCTAAAGGGACAGGGCTCTCTGGGACAGCCCCAGCATTTT. As protein: CASSLKGQGSLGQPQHF.